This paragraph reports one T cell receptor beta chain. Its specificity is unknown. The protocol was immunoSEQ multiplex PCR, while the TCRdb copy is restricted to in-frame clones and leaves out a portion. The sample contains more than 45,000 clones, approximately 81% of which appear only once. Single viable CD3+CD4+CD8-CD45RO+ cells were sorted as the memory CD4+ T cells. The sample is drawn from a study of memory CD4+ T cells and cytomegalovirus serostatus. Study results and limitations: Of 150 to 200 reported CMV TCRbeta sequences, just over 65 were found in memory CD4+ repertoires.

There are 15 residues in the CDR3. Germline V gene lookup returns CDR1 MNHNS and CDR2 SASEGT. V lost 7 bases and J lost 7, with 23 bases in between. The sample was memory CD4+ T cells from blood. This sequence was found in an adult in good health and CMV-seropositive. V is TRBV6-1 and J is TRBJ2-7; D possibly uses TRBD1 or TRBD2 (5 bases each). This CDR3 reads CASTGAEGRAVEQYF. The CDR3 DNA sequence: TGTGCCAGCACAGGCGCCGAGGGACGGGCGGTTGAGCAGTACTTC.